This T cell receptor beta chain was found in a study of identifying expanded T cells in peripheral blood. Study results and limitations: Technical replicates showed approximately 1.2 changed clones; roughly two weeks 15 to 20; four weeks 19. Variance in clone template counts between approximately 2-week samples significantly increased with total template count across all healthy donors.

On this clone itself: Its antigen is unidentified.

No infections or other immune events were documented during collection. The assay was immunoSEQ multiplex PCR, and TCRdb's table has in-frame clones only and misses some. Seen here are about 58,000 clones, about 80% observed once, and the top ten hold roughly a sixth. CDR1 and CDR2 (germline): SGHRS, YFSETQ. The CDR3 has 14 residues. Trimming removed 5 bases from V and 4 bases from J, with 15 bases in between. Source material: blood. This sequence joins TRBV5-1 and TRBJ1-2; D might be TRBD1 (5 bases). This receptor was obtained from a person aged 18-70 years in good health. The CDR3 sequence is CASSKSQGPYGYTF. Here the CDR3 DNA reads TGCGCCAGCAGTAAATCCCAGGGACCCTATGGCTACACCTTC.